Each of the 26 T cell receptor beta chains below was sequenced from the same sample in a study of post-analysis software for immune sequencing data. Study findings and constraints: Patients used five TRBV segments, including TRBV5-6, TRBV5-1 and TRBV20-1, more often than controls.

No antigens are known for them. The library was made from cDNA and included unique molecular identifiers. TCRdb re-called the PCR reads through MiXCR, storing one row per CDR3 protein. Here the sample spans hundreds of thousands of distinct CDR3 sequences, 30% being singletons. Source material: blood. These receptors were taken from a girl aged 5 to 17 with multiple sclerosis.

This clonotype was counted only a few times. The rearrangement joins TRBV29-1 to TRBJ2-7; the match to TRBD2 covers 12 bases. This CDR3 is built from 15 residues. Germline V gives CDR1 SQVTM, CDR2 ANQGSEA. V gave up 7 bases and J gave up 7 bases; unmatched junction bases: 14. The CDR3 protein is CSGLRLAGETREQYF. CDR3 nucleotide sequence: TGCAGCGGACTTAGACTAGCGGGAGAGACGAGGGAGCAGTACTTC.

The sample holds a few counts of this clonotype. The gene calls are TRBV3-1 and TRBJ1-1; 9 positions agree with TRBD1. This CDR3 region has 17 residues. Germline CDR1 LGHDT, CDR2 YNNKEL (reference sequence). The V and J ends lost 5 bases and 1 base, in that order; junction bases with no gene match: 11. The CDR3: CASSNDWTGARNTEAFF. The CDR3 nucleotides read TGTGCCAGCAGCAACGACTGGACAGGGGCCAGGAACACTGAAGCTTTCTTT.

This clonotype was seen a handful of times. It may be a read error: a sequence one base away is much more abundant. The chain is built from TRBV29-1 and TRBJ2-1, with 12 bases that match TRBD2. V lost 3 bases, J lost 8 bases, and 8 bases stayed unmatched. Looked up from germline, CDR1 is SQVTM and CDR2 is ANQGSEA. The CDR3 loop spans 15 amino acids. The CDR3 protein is CSVDGATSGGDEQFF. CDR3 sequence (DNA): TGCAGCGTTGACGGCGCGACTAGCGGGGGTGATGAGCAGTTCTTC.

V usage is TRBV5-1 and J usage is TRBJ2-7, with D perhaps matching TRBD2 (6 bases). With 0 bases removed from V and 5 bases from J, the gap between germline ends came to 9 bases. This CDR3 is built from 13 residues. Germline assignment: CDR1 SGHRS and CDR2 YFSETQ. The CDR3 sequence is CASSLGWGDEQYF. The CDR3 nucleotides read TGCGCCAGCAGCTTGGGGTGGGGGGACGAGCAGTACTTC.

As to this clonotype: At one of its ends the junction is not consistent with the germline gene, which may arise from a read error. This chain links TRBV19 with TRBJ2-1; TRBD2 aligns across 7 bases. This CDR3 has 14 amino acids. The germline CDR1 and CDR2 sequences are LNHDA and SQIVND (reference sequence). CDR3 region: CASTPSGKYNERFF. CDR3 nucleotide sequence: TGTGCCAGTACTCCGAGCGGGAAATACAATGAGCGGTTCTTC.

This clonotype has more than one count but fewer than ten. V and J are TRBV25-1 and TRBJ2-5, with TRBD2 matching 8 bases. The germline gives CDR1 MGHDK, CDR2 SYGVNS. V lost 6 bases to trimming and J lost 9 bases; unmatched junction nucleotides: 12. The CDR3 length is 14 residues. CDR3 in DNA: TGTGCCAGCAGGGGACTAGGGATAGAGACGGCCCAGTACTTC. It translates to CASRGLGIETAQYF.

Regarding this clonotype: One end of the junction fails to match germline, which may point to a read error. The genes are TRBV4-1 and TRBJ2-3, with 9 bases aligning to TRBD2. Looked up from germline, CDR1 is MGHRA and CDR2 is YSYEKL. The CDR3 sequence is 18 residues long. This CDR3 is CASSWLAGRFTSTDTQYF. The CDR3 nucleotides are TGCGCCAGCAGCTGGCTAGCGGGAAGATTCACTAGCACGGATACGCAGTATTTT.

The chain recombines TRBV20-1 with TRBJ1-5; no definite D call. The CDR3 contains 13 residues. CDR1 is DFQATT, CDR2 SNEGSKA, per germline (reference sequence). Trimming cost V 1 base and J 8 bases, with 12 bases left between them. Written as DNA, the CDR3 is TGCAGTGCTAGAGGCTTGTCAGGTGAGCCCCAGCATTTT. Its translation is CSARGLSGEPQHF.

The CDR3 here is CASSSLGGSSGELFF. Written as DNA, the CDR3 is TGTGCCAGCAGCTCCCTCGGGGGCTCGAGCGGGGAGCTGTTTTTT. This sequence joins TRBV11-2 and TRBJ2-2; possibly TRBD1 or TRBD2 for D (6 bases each). This CDR3 has 15 amino acids. V was trimmed by 4 bases and J by 7 bases, leaving 16 bases between them. Looked up from germline, CDR1 is SGHAT and CDR2 is FQNNGV.

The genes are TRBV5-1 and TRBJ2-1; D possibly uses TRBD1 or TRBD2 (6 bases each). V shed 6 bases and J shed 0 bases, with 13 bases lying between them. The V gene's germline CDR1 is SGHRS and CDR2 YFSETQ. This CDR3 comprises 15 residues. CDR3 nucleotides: TGCGCCAGCACAAAGGAGGGGGACTCCTACAATGAGCAGTTCTTC. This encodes CASTKEGDSYNEQFF.

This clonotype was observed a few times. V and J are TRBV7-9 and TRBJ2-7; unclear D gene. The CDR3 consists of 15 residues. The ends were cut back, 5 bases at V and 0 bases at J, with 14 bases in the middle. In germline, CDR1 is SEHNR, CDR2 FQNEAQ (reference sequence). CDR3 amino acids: CASSPNAAISYEQYF. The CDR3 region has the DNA TGTGCCAGCAGCCCCAACGCAGCGATCTCCTACGAGCAGTACTTC.

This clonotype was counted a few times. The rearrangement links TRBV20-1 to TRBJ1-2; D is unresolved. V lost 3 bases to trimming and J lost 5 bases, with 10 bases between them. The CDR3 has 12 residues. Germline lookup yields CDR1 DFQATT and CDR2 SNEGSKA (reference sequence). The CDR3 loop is CSASRPLYGYTF. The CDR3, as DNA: TGCAGTGCTAGCCGGCCATTGTATGGCTACACCTTC.

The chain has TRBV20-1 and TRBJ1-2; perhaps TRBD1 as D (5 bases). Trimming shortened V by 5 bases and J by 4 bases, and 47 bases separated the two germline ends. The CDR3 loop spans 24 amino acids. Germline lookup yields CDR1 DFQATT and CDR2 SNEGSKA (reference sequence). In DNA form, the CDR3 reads TGCAGTGCTGTTAAATCGGAGGAAGAGGGGAGAGAAATCTTCATAGGAGGGGCTAGCTATGGCTACACCTTC. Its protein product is CSAVKSEEEGREIFIGGASYGYTF.

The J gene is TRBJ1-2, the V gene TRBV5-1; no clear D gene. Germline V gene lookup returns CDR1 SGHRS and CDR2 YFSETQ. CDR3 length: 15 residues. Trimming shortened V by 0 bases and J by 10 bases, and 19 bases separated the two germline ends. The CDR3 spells CASSLAVGPGLDYTF. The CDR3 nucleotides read TGCGCCAGCAGCTTGGCAGTAGGACCAGGTTTGGACTACACCTTC. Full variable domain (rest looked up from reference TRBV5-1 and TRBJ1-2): KAGVTQTPRYLIKTRGQQVTLSCSPISGHRSVSWYQQTPGQGLQFLFEYFSETQRNKGNFPGRFSGRQFSNSRSEMNVSTLELGDSALYLCASSLAVGPGLDYTFGSGTRLTVV.

CDR3 sequence: CASRTGAGELVYTQYF. The CDR3 coding sequence is TGTGCCAGCAGAACCGGAGCAGGGGAGCTCGTATATACGCAGTATTTT. V gene TRBV10-3 combines with J gene TRBJ2-3; TRBD1 might be the D (6 bases). Germline V gene sequence: CDR1 ENHRY, CDR2 SYGVKD. V lost 10 bases and J lost 7, with 27 bases in between. The CDR3 runs 16 residues.

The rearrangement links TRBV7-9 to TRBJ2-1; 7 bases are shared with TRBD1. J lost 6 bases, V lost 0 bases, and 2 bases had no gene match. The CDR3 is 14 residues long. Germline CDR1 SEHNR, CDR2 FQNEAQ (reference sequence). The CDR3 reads CASSLATGVNEQFF. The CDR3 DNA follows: TGTGCCAGCAGCTTAGCAACAGGGGTCAATGAGCAGTTCTTC.

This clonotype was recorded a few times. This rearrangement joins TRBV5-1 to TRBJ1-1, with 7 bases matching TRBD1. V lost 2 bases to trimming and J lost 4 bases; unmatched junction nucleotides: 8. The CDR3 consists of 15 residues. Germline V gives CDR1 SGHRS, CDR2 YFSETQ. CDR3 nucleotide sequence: TGCGCCAGCAGCTTCCTCACAAGGGGGCTCACTGAAGCTTTCTTT. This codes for CASSFLTRGLTEAFF.

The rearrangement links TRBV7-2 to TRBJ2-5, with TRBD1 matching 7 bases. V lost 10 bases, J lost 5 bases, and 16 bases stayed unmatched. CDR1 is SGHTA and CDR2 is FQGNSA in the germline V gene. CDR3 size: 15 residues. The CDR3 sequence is CATSFEGQPRETQYF. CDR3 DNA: TGTGCCACCTCATTTGAGGGACAGCCTCGTGAGACCCAGTACTTC. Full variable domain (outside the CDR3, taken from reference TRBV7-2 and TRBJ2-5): GAGVSQSPSNKVTEKGKDVELRCDPISGHTALYWYRQSLGQGLEFLIYFQGNSAPDKSGLPSDRFSAERTGGSVSTLTIQRTQQEDSAVYLCATSFEGQPRETQYFGPGTRLLVL.

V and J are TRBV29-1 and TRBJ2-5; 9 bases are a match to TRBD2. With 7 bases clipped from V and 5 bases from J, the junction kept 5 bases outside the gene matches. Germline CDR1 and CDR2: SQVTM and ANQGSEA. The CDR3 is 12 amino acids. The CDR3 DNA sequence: TGCAGCGCTGGACTAGCGATGGAGACCCAGTACTTC. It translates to CSAGLAMETQYF.

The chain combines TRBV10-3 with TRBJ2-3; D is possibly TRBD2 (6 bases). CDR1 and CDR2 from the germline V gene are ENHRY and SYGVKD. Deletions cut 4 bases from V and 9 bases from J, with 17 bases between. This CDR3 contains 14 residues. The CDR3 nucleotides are TGTGCCATCAGTGGCCGGGACTCCGCCGAGACGCAGTATTTT. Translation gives CAISGRDSAETQYF.

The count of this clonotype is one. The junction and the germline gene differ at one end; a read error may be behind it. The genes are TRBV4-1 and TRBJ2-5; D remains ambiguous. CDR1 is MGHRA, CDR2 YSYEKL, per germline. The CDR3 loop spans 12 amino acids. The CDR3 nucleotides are TGCGCCAGCAGCCAAGATTTTTCCGAGCAGCACTTC. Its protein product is CASSQDFSEQHF.

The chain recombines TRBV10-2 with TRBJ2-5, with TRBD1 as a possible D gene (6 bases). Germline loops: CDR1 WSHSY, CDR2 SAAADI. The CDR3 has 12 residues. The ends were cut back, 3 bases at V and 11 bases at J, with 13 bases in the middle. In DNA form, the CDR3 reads TGCGCCAGCAGTGACAGGGGCTTAGAGCAGTACTTC. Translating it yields CASSDRGLEQYF.

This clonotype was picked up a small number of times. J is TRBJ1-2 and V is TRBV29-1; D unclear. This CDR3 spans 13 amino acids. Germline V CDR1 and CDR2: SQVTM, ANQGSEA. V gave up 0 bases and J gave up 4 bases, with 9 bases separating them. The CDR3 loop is CSVEDLGIYGYTF. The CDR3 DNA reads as TGCAGCGTTGAAGATCTAGGGATCTATGGCTACACCTTC. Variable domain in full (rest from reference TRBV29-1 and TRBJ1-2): SAVISQKPSRDICQRGTSLTIQCQVDSQVTMMFWYRQQPGQSLTLIATANQGSEATYESGFVIDKFPISRPNLTFSTLTVSNMSPEDSSIYLCSVEDLGIYGYTFGSGTRLTVV.

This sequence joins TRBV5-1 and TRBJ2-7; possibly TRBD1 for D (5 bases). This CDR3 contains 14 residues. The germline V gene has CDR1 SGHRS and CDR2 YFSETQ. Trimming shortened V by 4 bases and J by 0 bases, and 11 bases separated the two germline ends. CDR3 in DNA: TGCGCCAGCAGCCCCCGGACACACTCCTACGAGCAGTACTTC. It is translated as CASSPRTHSYEQYF. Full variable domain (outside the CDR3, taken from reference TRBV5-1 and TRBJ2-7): KAGVTQTPRYLIKTRGQQVTLSCSPISGHRSVSWYQQTPGQGLQFLFEYFSETQRNKGNFPGRFSGRQFSNSRSEMNVSTLELGDSALYLCASSPRTHSYEQYFGPGTRLTVT.

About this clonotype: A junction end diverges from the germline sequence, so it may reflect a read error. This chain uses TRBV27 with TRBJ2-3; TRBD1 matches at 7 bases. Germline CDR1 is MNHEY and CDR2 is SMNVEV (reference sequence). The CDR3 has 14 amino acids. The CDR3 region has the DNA TGTGCCAGCTGTTTAACCCCACAGGGGAATACGCAGTATTTT. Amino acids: CASCLTPQGNTQYF.

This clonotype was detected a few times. The CDR3 spells CASSLKTGPISPLHF. CDR3 DNA: TGTGCCAGCAGCCTAAAGACAGGGCCGATCTCACCCCTCCACTTT. The chain recombines TRBV3-1 with TRBJ1-6, with 7 bases identical to TRBD1. Germline V gene sequence: CDR1 LGHDT, CDR2 YNNKEL (reference sequence). CDR3 length: 15 amino acids. V shed 4 bases and J 10 bases; nucleotides not matched to a gene: 10.